The 5 T cell receptor beta chains listed next were all sequenced from one sample in a study of beta chain features in type 1 diabetes. Expressed TCRB transcripts got sequenced, as all isolated RNA was reverse transcribed. Clones were read by immunoSEQ multiplex PCR, and TCRdb kept only the in-frame ones, dropping some. The data show hundreds of thousands of clones, 15% seen once. Sequenced material: naive CD4+ T cells from blood. The receptors derive from a man aged 18 to 30 in good health.

The chain uses TRBV28 and TRBJ2-7, with 12 bases lining up with TRBD2. This CDR3 contains 15 residues. V trimming: 5 bases; J trimming: 3 bases; junction bases outside the gene matches: 5. Per the germline V gene, CDR1 is MDHEN and CDR2 is SYDVKM. CDR3 in DNA: TGTGCCAGCAGTGCTCCGGGACTAGCGGGCTACGAGCAGTACTTC. As protein: CASSAPGLAGYEQYF.

The chain links TRBV6-6 to TRBJ2-2, with D maybe TRBD2 (5 bases). V dropped 8 bases and J dropped 0 bases, with 10 bases sitting between them. The V gene's germline CDR1 is MNHNY and CDR2 SVGAGI (reference sequence). The CDR3 is 14 amino acids. The CDR3 here is CASCSGPNTGELFF. The CDR3 region has the DNA TGTGCCAGCTGCAGCGGACCGAACACCGGGGAGCTGTTTTTT.

The chain links TRBV7-2 to TRBJ1-3; D remains ambiguous. The CDR3 spans 15 residues. Per the germline V gene, CDR1 is SGHTA and CDR2 is FQGNSA. Trimming removed 3 bases at V and 0 bases at J, with 9 bases between. The CDR3 sequence is CASSFGGISGNTIYF. The CDR3 bases are TGTGCCAGCAGCTTCGGAGGGATCTCTGGAAACACCATATATTTT.

This rearrangement joins TRBV18 to TRBJ2-1, with TRBD2 as a possible D gene (5 bases). Germline-derived CDR1 and CDR2 are KGHSH and LQKENI. The CDR3 runs to 12 residues. Trimming pared 2 bases from V and 10 bases from J, leaving 9 bases between. The CDR3 sequence is CASSPTEGEQFF. The CDR3 DNA reads as TGTGCCAGCTCACCAACCGAGGGAGAGCAGTTCTTC.

V and J are TRBV28 and TRBJ2-1; 14 bases fit TRBD2. The ends lost 7 bases at V and 6 bases at J; junction bases unmatched: 17. CDR3 size: 19 residues. CDR1 is MDHEN, CDR2 SYDVKM, per germline. Here the CDR3 reads CASTSTLGLAGGLGNEQFF. The CDR3 DNA follows: TGTGCCAGCACCTCTACCCTTGGACTAGCGGGGGGCCTTGGCAATGAGCAGTTCTTC.